A single sample gave rise to the 9 T cell receptor beta chains below, sequenced in a study of blood T cell repertoires in COVID-19. Method: immunoSEQ multiplex PCR; TCRdb's copy keeps in-frame clones and lacks some. The sample records about 150,000 clones, around four fifths being singletons. Sequencing was carried out using peripheral blood. These receptors were obtained from a man in his 70s with acute or convalescent COVID-19.

The chain carries TRBV6-5 and TRBJ2-1; TRBD2 agrees at 13 bases. Losses at the gene ends were 5 bases for V and 8 bases for J; bases not matched to a gene: 6. Germline V gene sequence: CDR1 MNHEY, CDR2 SVGAGI. The CDR3 spans 15 residues. The CDR3 loop reads CASSTSGGAVYEQFF. The CDR3 DNA reads TGTGCCAGCAGTACTAGCGGGGGGGCCGTGTATGAGCAGTTCTTC.

The chain couples TRBV7-9 to TRBJ1-6; 8 bases match TRBD1. J lost 6 bases, V lost 5 bases, and 6 bases had no gene match. The CDR3 is 15 amino acids. CDR1 is SEHNR, CDR2 FQNEAQ, per germline (reference sequence). CDR3 protein: CASSLGQGGNSPLHF. CDR3 DNA sequence: TGTGCCAGCAGCCTCGGACAGGGTGGTAATTCACCCCTCCACTTT.

The chain combines TRBV6-5 with TRBJ1-3; TRBD1 might be the D (5 bases). V shed 6 bases and J shed 3 bases, with 6 bases lying between them. From germline, CDR1 is MNHEY and CDR2 SVGAGI. CDR3 length: 12 amino acids. CDR3 in DNA: TGTGCCAGCAGAGGGGTTGGAAACACCATATATTTT. This translates into CASRGVGNTIYF.

The rearrangement joins TRBV6-5 to TRBJ2-7; perhaps TRBD2 as D (5 bases). CDR1 is MNHEY, CDR2 SVGAGI, per germline. V lost 8 bases and J lost 3, with 20 bases in between. This CDR3 is built from 15 residues. CDR3 sequence reads: CASLRGRTGSYEQYF. Written as DNA, the CDR3 is TGTGCCAGCCTACGGGGAAGGACTGGCAGCTACGAGCAGTACTTC.

The chain has TRBV2 and TRBJ1-2; TRBD1 might be the D (5 bases). The CDR3 spans 14 residues. V was pared by 4 bases and J by 6 bases, with 15 bases between. Per germline, CDR1 SNHLY and CDR2 FYNNEI. In DNA form, the CDR3 reads TGTGCCAGCAGTGTTCTAAAAACAGGCGATGGCTACACCTTC. It yields the protein CASSVLKTGDGYTF.

CDR3 residues: CASSQDASARTDTQYF. Written as DNA, the CDR3 is TGCGCCAGCAGCCAAGATGCTAGCGCCCGCACAGATACGCAGTATTTT. This chain connects TRBV4-1 to TRBJ2-3, with D possibly being TRBD2 (6 bases). This CDR3 region has 16 residues. The germline V and J ends were trimmed by 0 bases and 1 base, with 11 bases remaining between them. Germline V gives CDR1 MGHRA, CDR2 YSYEKL.

In its sample, this clone was seen once. This chain joins TRBV24-1 and TRBJ1-1, with D perhaps matching TRBD1 (6 bases). Germline CDR1 reads KGHDR; CDR2 reads SFDVKD. This CDR3 region has 14 residues. V was cut by 5 bases and J by 6 bases, with 15 bases left in between. The CDR3 here is CATSASDRRSEAFF. CDR3 nucleotides: TGTGCCACCAGTGCCAGTGACAGGCGCTCTGAAGCTTTCTTT.

This chain joins TRBV19 and TRBJ2-7; perhaps TRBD2 as D (6 bases). The length of the CDR3 is 15 residues. Looked up from germline, CDR1 is LNHDA and CDR2 is SQIVND (reference sequence). Trimming cost V 5 bases and J 2 bases, with 16 bases left between them. The CDR3 nucleotides read TGTGCCAGTAGTCCCAGAAGGGAGGCCCCCTACGAGCAGTACTTC. The encoded protein is CASSPRREAPYEQYF.

The V and J genes are TRBV6-5 and TRBJ2-1; 11 bases fit TRBD1. The trim removed 8 bases at V and 5 bases at J, leaving 2 bases unmatched. Germline V gene lookup returns CDR1 MNHEY and CDR2 SVGAGI. CDR3 length equals 13 residues. The CDR3 loop reads CASGQGADNEQFF. For the CDR3, the DNA is TGTGCCAGCGGACAGGGGGCCGACAATGAGCAGTTCTTC.